The 4 T cell receptor beta chains given below trace back to one sample, sequenced in a study of cytomegalovirus exposure and HLA in healthy donors. With 60 Vbeta and 13 Jbeta primers, the PCR was carried out. Produced via immunoSEQ multiplex PCR; TCRdb's table is partial and in-frame only. This repertoire shows some 130,000 clones, 70% to 85% found once; its top ten account for approximately 7%. Input material: PBMCs. The receptors originated from a man in his forties in good health and CMV-seropositive.

V usage is TRBV4-2 and J usage is TRBJ2-2; D is possibly TRBD2 (6 bases). Looked up from germline, CDR1 is LGHNA and CDR2 is YNFKEQ. V lost 1 base to trimming and J lost 2 bases, with 17 bases between them. CDR3 length: 18 residues. The CDR3 region has the DNA TGTGCCAGCAGCCAAGGGGCGCCCCGGGACTTAAACACCGGGGAGCTGTTTTTT. It yields the protein CASSQGAPRDLNTGELFF.

This chain joins TRBV5-6 and TRBJ1-2; D remains unclear. Germline values: CDR1 SGHDT, CDR2 YYEEEE. V was trimmed by 4 bases and J by 4 bases, leaving 11 bases between them. The CDR3 has 13 amino acids. CDR3 residues: CASSPDMRYGYTF. The CDR3 nucleotides are TGTGCCAGCAGCCCCGACATGCGCTATGGCTACACCTTC.

J is TRBJ1-3 and V is TRBV6-1; 7 nucleotides line up with TRBD1. The CDR3 totals 15 residues. Losses at the gene ends were 5 bases for V and 4 bases for J; bases not matched to a gene: 8. Per germline, CDR1 MNHNS and CDR2 SASEGT. The CDR3 DNA is TGTGCCAGCAGTCGACAGGGCGTCGCGGGAAACACCATATATTTT. Its translation: CASSRQGVAGNTIYF.

This clone was counted a few times. This chain joins TRBV5-4 and TRBJ1-1, with D possibly being TRBD1 (5 bases). This CDR3 comprises 18 residues. With 4 bases removed from V and 0 bases from J, the gap between germline ends came to 22 bases. Per the germline V gene, CDR1 is SGHNT and CDR2 is YYREEE (reference sequence). DNA for the CDR3: TGTGCCAGCAGCCCAACACGGGGGGACCCACTTTTGAACACTGAAGCTTTCTTT. Its translation: CASSPTRGDPLLNTEAFF.